Here is one TCR beta chain with its context. This clonotype was seen at least ten times. The antigen it recognizes is unknown. No clone much larger than this one lies a single base away; base qualities are absent. Sequencer: Illumina HiSeq 2000. TCR beta chain libraries were generated by multiplex PCR amplification. High-throughput sequencing was used to analyze the amplified TCR beta chain products. TCRdb reprocessing: public reads trimmed at Q25 with fastp, clones called with MiXCR, in-frame beta chains kept. All rows with the same CDR3 protein become a single entry with the most common DNA and genes. This sample gives approximately 37,000 distinct CDR3 sequences in total; about 36% of them show up just once. Clones ranked in the top ten supply approximately 11% of the sample. The CDR3, from cysteine to phenylalanine, totals 14 residues. The CDR3 DNA has 42 bases and is translated from base 1. V is pared back by 5 bases and J by 0 bases, with 10 bases lying between the germline termini.

These data are taken from a study of breast tumors, draining lymph nodes, adjacent tissues (TCRdb year 2016). With regard to the full study: TCR beta repertoires were compared across tumor, adjacent nontumor tissue and axillary lymph nodes obtained from breast cancer patients. In human breast cancer, the study set out to evaluate how tumor, surrounding tissue and draining lymph node repertoires relate to one another and whether T cells may move between these sites.

On the study overall, not on this receptor specifically: In luminal-like breast cancer, tumor and nontumor tissue repertoires resembled each other significantly more than in basal-like breast cancer. A scenario in which most tumor T cells derive from the lymph node and then expand within tumor tissue was judged to be consistent with the data. Tumor T-cell repertoires showed less diversity than lymph node repertoires and more diversity than nontumor tissue repertoires, and tumor T-cell repertoires showed preferential V and J gene usage. The conclusion that tumor T cells originate in lymph nodes was framed as consistent with a hypothesis rather than directly demonstrated.

The rearranged segments are TRBV12-3 or TRBV12-4 and TRBJ1-2; no D gene is confidently identified. Sample: breast tumor tissue. The sequence derives from a female donor with breast cancer. Some clones in this sample may be carry-over from other donors' samples. The base sequence is TGTGCCAGCAGTACGGACGGAACTAACTATGGCTACACCTTC. Its coded protein is CASSTDGTNYGYTF.